The sequence of this TCR beta chain was determined in a study of response to subunit inactivated influenza vaccine. The CDR3 extends over 15 amino acids. The V end was cut by 4 bases, the J end by 4 bases, with 14 bases between. The germline V gene has CDR1 MGHRA and CDR2 YSYEKL. TCRdb analysed the RT-PCR reads with MiXCR anew, one entry per CDR3 protein. The sample lists about 620,000 distinct CDR3 sequences, approximately 11% seen once, with 9.5% to 11% in the top ten. These data were also filed under a second study, of T cells expressing NK-cell markers. That paper states: The cDNA for TCR beta came from 5'RACE template switching with UMIs.

This TCR came from a man in his fifties who received an inactivated influenza vaccine. The sequences come from PBMCs from blood, collected on the day of vaccination. The rearrangement uses TRBV4-1 and TRBJ1-5; D is unclear. DNA for the CDR3: TGCGCCAGCAGCCGATCCGAACTTTCAAATCAGCCCCAGCATTTT. Protein: CASSRSELSNQPQHF.